One T cell receptor beta chain is described in this entry. Its target is not known. The record originates from a study of T cell responses to AZD1222 COVID-19 vaccine. V lost 5 bases and J lost 5; bases outside the gene matches: 2. The CDR3 totals 12 residues. The germline V gene has CDR1 MNHNY and CDR2 SVGAGI (reference sequence). Assay used: immunoSEQ multiplex PCR; TCRdb lists only in-frame clones, some missing. The repertoire holds 82,000 or so clones, with 90% as singletons. Findings and caveats of the study: Increases in Spike-specific TCR breadth and depth were seen after two AZD1222 doses.

This material consisted of peripheral blood, taken on day 0 of AZD1222 vaccination. The chain uses TRBV6-6 and TRBJ2-7; TRBD1 aligns across 8 bases. This clonotype was obtained from an adult in good health. CDR3: CASSDRGNEQYF. The CDR3, as DNA: TGTGCCAGCAGTGACAGGGGAAACGAGCAGTACTTC.